This T cell receptor beta chain was observed in a study of T cell clusters in autoimmune cytopenias. The study's findings and limits: Primary autoimmune cytopenia patients appeared to lack physiological T cell clusters present in healthy donors. The T cell clusters were defined only in silico, without experimental functional validation.

As concerns this clonotype: Its matching antigen is unknown.

TRB rearrangements were amplified by touch-down multiplex PCR with mixed TRB-A/B primers. TCRdb reanalyzed the multiplex PCR reads, giving one entry per CDR3 protein sequence and no DNA. This table holds nearly 7,000 distinct CDR3 sequences. TRB was amplified from approximately 250 ng of peripheral blood genomic DNA per sample. Another study also made use of these data, one on T cell repertoires in aging, cancer and after chemotherapy. That report adds: Median generation probability rose over the chemotherapy interval in each cancer cohort, suggesting rebound thymic output.

Material: peripheral blood. This clonotype was sampled from a human donor in good health.

CDR3 amino acids: CASSGPSTSGRFSYEQYF. This chain uses TRBV6-1 with TRBJ2-7; there is no DNA to check the TCRdb D call of TRBD2. Germline V gene lookup returns CDR1 MNHNS and CDR2 SASEGT. This CDR3 has 18 residues.